These 12 T cell receptor beta chains were all obtained from the same sample, sequenced in a study of T cells in women clearing cervical HPV infection. Assay: immunoSEQ multiplex PCR; the TCRdb copy retains only in-frame clones and omits some. The sample shows 45,000 to 50,000 clones, and under 40% sits with its ten largest clones. Input material: blood buffy coat. The receptor source for this set is a woman aged 18 to 75 with a cervical HPV16 infection that either progressed to CIN3+ or cleared (not recorded which).

In regard to this clone: The CDR3 goes on 3 residues after the read ends, and that part is filled in from the germline J gene. The chain uses TRBV29-1 and TRBJ2-7; D is unresolved. Germline loops: CDR1 SQVTM, CDR2 ANQGSEA. Trimming shortened V by 5 bases and J by 3 bases, and 14 bases separated the two germline ends. This CDR3 contains 13 residues. CDR3 protein: CSVSPTGFYEQYF. The part of the CDR3 DNA that was read is TGCAGCGTTTCCCCGACTGGGTTCTACGAG.

Remarks on this clone: The read terminates 3 residues ahead of where the CDR3 ends, so the germline J gene completes it. The chain combines TRBV7-9 with TRBJ2-7, with 9 bases identical to TRBD1. Losses at the gene ends were 4 bases for V and 2 bases for J; bases not matched to a gene: 6. The CDR3 is 15 amino acids. Germline-derived CDR1 and CDR2 are SEHNR and FQNEAQ (reference sequence). CDR3 DNA (partial): TGTGCCAGCAGCTCCCTGGGACAGGGAACCTACGAG. Encoded protein: CASSSLGQGTYE. The full CDR3 reads CASSSLGQGTYEQYF.

A remark on this clone: With the read ending 3 residues before the CDR3 end, the germline J gene is used to fill in that end. The chain uses TRBV29-1 and TRBJ2-2; TRBD2 agrees at 13 bases. This CDR3 has 16 residues. V lost 7 bases and J lost 4; bases outside the gene matches: 9. The germline V gene has CDR1 SQVTM and CDR2 ANQGSEA. CDR3 in amino acids: CSGHTSGGVGTGELFF. Incomplete CDR3 DNA: TGCAGCGGGCACACTAGCGGGGGGGTCGGCACCGGGGAG.

Comment on this clone: The read falls 3 residues short of the CDR3 end, and the missing part is taken from the germline J gene. The V gene is TRBV24-1, the J gene TRBJ1-2, with TRBD1 matching over 7 bases. The CDR3 runs 17 residues. Trimming took 2 bases from V and 6 from J; bases not matched to a gene: 14. The germline V gene encodes CDR1 KGHDR and CDR2 SFDVKD. The sequenced CDR3 bases are TGTGCCACCAGTGATTCACCCCCTCGACAGGGCACAGATGGC. It specifies CATSDSPPRQGTDG. In full, the CDR3 reads CATSDSPPRQGTDGYTF.

With respect to this clone: The read comes to an end 3 residues before the CDR3 does, leaving the germline J gene to fill in the end. The rearrangement links TRBV12-3 or TRBV12-4 to TRBJ1-6; weak D call: TRBD1 (5 bases). This CDR3 spans 14 amino acids. The V end was cut by 3 bases, the J end by 9 bases, with 12 bases between. The DNA read from the CDR3 is TGTGCCAGCAGTTTCGGCAGGGCCCGTTCACCC. Residues: CASSFGRARSP. The full CDR3 is CASSFGRARSPLHF.

With regard to this clone: The DNA ends 3 residues before the CDR3 does, and the rest of the CDR3 is filled in from the germline J gene. The rearrangement uses TRBV7-8 and TRBJ2-2; 7 bases line up with TRBD1. Germline assignment: CDR1 SGHVS and CDR2 FQNEAQ. The junction had 1 base not matched to a gene; V was cut back by 1 base and J by 8 bases. The length of the CDR3 is 13 residues. This chain's CDR3 is CASSLDRGGELFF. The DNA read from the CDR3 is TGTGCCAGCAGCTTAGACAGGGGAGGGGAG.

To note about this clone: The read ends 3 residues early relative to the CDR3; the germline J gene fills the gap. The V and J genes are TRBV18 and TRBJ2-5; D gene ambiguous. Deletions cut 7 bases from V and 5 bases from J, with 14 bases between. From germline, CDR1 is KGHSH and CDR2 LQKENI. CDR3 size: 13 residues. The covered CDR3 bases are TGTGCCAGCTTAGCTGCCCTCCAGGAGACC. This translates into CASLAALQET. The CDR3 as a whole reads CASLAALQETQYF.

CDR3 DNA, as far as it was read: TGTGCCAGTAGTGGGGGGGATTGGAAGGGCAATCAGCCG. Translating gives CASSGGDWKGNQP. The CDR3 as a whole reads CASSGGDWKGNQPQYF. The chain links TRBV19 to TRBJ2-3, with 7 bases matching TRBD2. The CDR3 end lies 3 residues beyond the end of the read and is filled in from the germline J gene. Germline CDR1 is LNHDA and CDR2 is SQIVND (reference sequence). CDR3 size: 16 residues.

Note on this clone: The CDR3 end falls 3 residues outside the read, so it is completed with the germline J gene. V usage is TRBV19 and J usage is TRBJ2-6; 14 bases fit TRBD2. The length of the CDR3 is 18 residues. Germline CDR1 and CDR2: LNHDA and SQIVND (reference sequence). V lost 5 bases to trimming and J lost 0 bases; unmatched junction nucleotides: 3. CDR3 residues: CASSRGTSGSSGANVLTF. CDR3 DNA, as far as it was read: TGTGCCAGTAGTCGGGGGACTAGCGGGAGCTCTGGGGCCAACGTC.

Note on this clone: Read coverage stops 3 residues before the CDR3 terminus; the germline J gene supplies the remainder. The chain employs TRBV12-5 and TRBJ2-3; 9 bases map to TRBD1. From germline, CDR1 is LGHNT and CDR2 FRNRAP. The length of the CDR3 is 15 residues. This CDR3 is CASGLDRGLEETQYF. CDR3 DNA (partial): TGTGCTAGTGGTTTGGACAGGGGGCTTGAAGAGACG.

Concerning this clone itself: The CDR3 goes on 3 residues after the read ends, and that part is filled in from the germline J gene. The chain joins TRBV7-3 to TRBJ2-1, with TRBD2 matching over 13 bases. The length of the CDR3 is 15 residues. Per the germline V gene, CDR1 is SGHTA and CDR2 is FQGTGA. V lost 6 bases to trimming and J lost 6 bases; unmatched junction nucleotides: 5. CDR3 bases read: TGTGCCAGCAGTAAACTAGCGGGAGGGGCCAATGAG. Translation gives CASSKLAGGANE. The whole CDR3 sequence reads CASSKLAGGANEQFF.

Remarks on this clone: Read coverage stops 3 residues before the CDR3 terminus; the germline J gene supplies the remainder. V usage is TRBV6-2 or TRBV6-3 and J usage is TRBJ2-1; the match to TRBD2 covers 11 bases. This CDR3 contains 15 residues. Germline-derived CDR1 and CDR2 are MNHEY and SVGEGT. Trimming at V came to 4 bases and at J to 8 bases, leaving 7 bases not matched to a gene. CDR3 region: CASSSRLAGRDEQFF. CDR3 DNA (partial): TGTGCCAGCAGTTCCCGACTAGCGGGGCGAGATGAG.